This T cell receptor beta chain was sequenced for a study of T cells after yellow fever vaccination. The V and J ends lost 5 bases and 7 bases respectively, with 18 bases between them. Germline loops: CDR1 SEHNR, CDR2 FQNEAQ (reference sequence). The CDR3 contains 15 residues. Study-wide points: CD4 and CD8 compartments shared a small share of clonotypes. Post-booster repertoires again held most primary-vaccination clones (96% CD4, roughly 90% CD8).

TCRdb re-called the 5' RACE reads with MiXCR, one entry per CDR3 protein. The sample comprises more than 65,000 distinct CDR3 sequences, 5% to 6.5% of which are singletons, and roughly 2% rests with the top ten. This clonotype was detected many times. No antigen is known for it. This TCR was recovered from a man younger than 30 who received the YFV17D yellow fever vaccine. Here the sequenced sample was CD4+ T cells sorted from PBMCs, taken around 15 days after the first yellow fever vaccination. The V gene is TRBV7-9, the J gene TRBJ1-5, with a possible D match to TRBD1 (5 bases). CDR3 region: CASSPGAHVGQPQHF. The CDR3 DNA is TGTGCCAGCAGCCCCGGGGCCCACGTCGGGCAGCCCCAGCATTTT.